Here is one T cell receptor (beta chain) with its context. Antigen specificity is unknown. The record originates from a study of T-cell memory formation after mild COVID-19. Study overall: Largely donor-specific TCR clusters were found. General observations from the study: While clones contracting from day 15 to 85 were balanced between CD4 and CD8, later expanders leaned CD4+.

Trimming pared 2 bases from V and 0 bases from J, leaving 10 bases between. This CDR3 region has 15 residues. CDR1 is LNHNV, CDR2 YYDKDF, per germline (reference sequence). In TCRdb, the 5' RACE reads were re-called with MiXCR into one record per CDR3 protein. The data show roughly 450,000 distinct CDR3 sequences, approximately 18% seen once. The chain couples TRBV15 to TRBJ1-1, with D tentatively TRBD1 (6 bases). Sequencing was done on a sample of PBMCs or a T cell subset sorted from them (not recorded which). The TCR comes from a young man who had mild COVID-19 (a few samples of this study predate the infection). Cell type and time point are not known. The CDR3 bases are TGTGCCACCAGCAGACGGGGACACATGAACACTGAAGCTTTCTTT. Its protein is CATSRRGHMNTEAFF.